The 20 T cell receptor beta chains below all came from one sample that was sequenced in a study of cytomegalovirus exposure and HLA in healthy donors. The PCR contained 60 Vbeta and 13 Jbeta primers. Here immunoSEQ multiplex PCR was the method, and the copy in TCRdb shows in-frame clones only, minus some. The sample has around 70,000 clones, roughly four fifths seen once. What was sequenced was PBMCs. Receptors originate from a human donor in good health.

In its sample, this clone was seen a few times. The chain has TRBV12-5 and TRBJ1-5, with 7 bases lining up with TRBD1. Germline CDR1 is LGHNT and CDR2 is FRNRAP. The CDR3 has 14 amino acids. The V gene end was trimmed by 4 bases and the J gene end by 3 bases; junction bases not matched to a gene: 3. The CDR3 DNA reads TGTGCTAGTGGTTCCGGGACAGTCAATCAGCCCCAGCATTTT. Translating gives CASGSGTVNQPQHF.

The V gene is TRBV6-1, the J gene TRBJ2-6; 11 bases match TRBD1. The CDR3 extends over 19 amino acids. The germline CDR1 and CDR2 sequences are MNHNS and SASEGT. J gave up 4 bases and V 0 bases, and 8 bases lay outside the gene matches. The CDR3 DNA is TGTGCCAGCAGTGAAGCGCGGGGACAGGGGGTACGAGGGGCCAACGTCCTGACTTTC. The encoded protein is CASSEARGQGVRGANVLTF.

The genes are TRBV30 and TRBJ2-1, with a weak D call TRBD2 (6 bases). V lost 5 bases and J lost 5, with 19 bases in between. The germline CDR1 and CDR2 sequences are GTSNPN and SVGIG (reference sequence). The CDR3 has 15 amino acids. The chain's CDR3 is CAWVRPGLDDNEQFF. The CDR3 DNA sequence: TGTGCCTGGGTGAGACCGGGACTCGACGACAATGAGCAGTTCTTC.

The V gene is TRBV28, the J gene TRBJ1-2; D is perhaps TRBD1 (5 bases). The CDR3 is 14 amino acids. CDR1 and CDR2 from the germline V gene are MDHEN and SYDVKM. V was cut by 5 bases and J by 2 bases, with 12 bases left in between. The CDR3 sequence: CASSLRQGNYGYTF. Here the CDR3 DNA reads TGTGCCAGCAGTCTCCGCCAGGGAAACTATGGCTACACCTTC.

This rearrangement joins TRBV6-6 to TRBJ1-2, with a possible D match to TRBD1 (6 bases). V was pared by 6 bases and J by 10 bases, with 18 bases between. The CDR3 has 13 residues. The germline CDR1 and CDR2 sequences are MNHNY and SVGAGI (reference sequence). The CDR3 DNA sequence: TGTGCCAGCAGCTCTACAGGGTCGCGGATCTACACCTTC. Amino acid sequence: CASSSTGSRIYTF.

The chain recombines TRBV7-3 with TRBJ2-1; D is undetermined. V lost 2 bases to trimming and J lost 6 bases, with 14 bases between them. Germline V CDR1 and CDR2: SGHTA, FQGTGA. CDR3 length: 15 residues. The CDR3 nucleotides are TGTGCCAGCAGCTTAGCACTTCTCGATTCCAATGAGCAGTTCTTC. Residues: CASSLALLDSNEQFF.

A single count supports this clone. The junction differs from germline at one of its ends, possibly a read error. Distinct nucleotide sequences in the sample also encode this CDR3. V gene TRBV7-9 combines with J gene TRBJ1-2; perhaps TRBD1 as D (5 bases). In germline, CDR1 is SEHNR, CDR2 FQNEAQ (reference sequence). The CDR3 covers 12 residues. The CDR3 bases are TGCGCCAGCAGCCTAGACAGCTATGGCTACACCTTC. It translates to CASSLDSYGYTF.

V and J are TRBV6-1 and TRBJ2-5; TRBD2 aligns across 11 bases. The CDR3 sequence is 19 residues long. CDR1 MNHNS and CDR2 SASEGT come from the germline V gene. V gave up 4 bases and J gave up 1 base; unmatched junction bases: 14. In DNA, the CDR3 is TGTGCCAGCAGTGCGATCCCGAAGGATACTAGCGGGGGCCAAGAGACCCAGTACTTC. Residues: CASSAIPKDTSGGQETQYF.

CDR3 loop: CASSRDSLQETQYF. The CDR3 DNA follows: TGTGCCAGCAGTCGCGACAGTTTACAAGAGACCCAGTACTTC. The V call is TRBV2, the J call TRBJ2-5; D possibly corresponds to TRBD1 (5 bases). CDR1 and CDR2 (germline): SNHLY, FYNNEI. The CDR3 covers 14 residues. V lost 5 bases to trimming and J lost 2 bases, with 12 bases between them.

A note on this clone: The junction departs from germline at one end; a sequencing error may be responsible. The chain carries TRBV7-9 and TRBJ2-5, with TRBD2 matching over 13 bases. Germline V gene lookup returns CDR1 SEHNR and CDR2 FQNEAQ (reference sequence). The length of the CDR3 is 15 residues. CDR3 in amino acids: CSSSLGLAGAETQYF. In DNA form, the CDR3 reads TGTTCCAGCAGCCTCGGACTAGCGGGGGCAGAGACCCAGTACTTC.

V gene TRBV11-2 combines with J gene TRBJ2-1; 15 bases are shared with TRBD2. This CDR3 has 15 residues. Per the germline V gene, CDR1 is SGHAT and CDR2 is FQNNGV. V shed 5 bases and J 9 bases; nucleotides not matched to a gene: 5. CDR3 in DNA: TGTGCCAGCAGCATCGGACTAGCGGGGGGGCGTGAGCAGTTCTTC. Amino acids: CASSIGLAGGREQFF.

This rearrangement joins TRBV21-1 to TRBJ2-5; the table gives TRBD2 as D, unverified against the DNA. TRBV21-1 represents a pseudogene. This CDR3 is 17 amino acids long. CDR3: CASNKRGGRRGQETQYF. CDR3 coding DNA: TGTGCCAGCAACAAGCGGGGGGGACGAAGGGGACAAGAGACCCAGTACTTC.

The rearrangement joins TRBV4-3 to TRBJ2-7; TRBD2 aligns across 10 bases. The CDR3 length is 18 residues. The V segment lost 1 base and the J segment 2 bases; nucleotides outside the gene matches: 11. Germline V gene lookup returns CDR1 LGHNA and CDR2 YSLEER. The CDR3 bases are TGCGCCAGCAGCCAAGCCGGAGGAGGCAGCGGGGGGGCCTACGAGCAGTACTTC. The encoded protein is CASSQAGGGSGGAYEQYF.

Concerning this clone: One junction end does not reproduce the germline sequence, and a read error may be involved. The rearrangement links TRBV6-5 to TRBJ1-2, with 8 bases aligning to TRBD1. The germline CDR1 and CDR2 sequences are MNHEY and SVGAGI. CDR3 size: 14 residues. The CDR3 here is CASRRTGTPNGYPF. The CDR3 nucleotides read TGTGCCAGCAGAAGGACAGGGACCCCTAATGGCTACCCCTTC.

The chain uses TRBV10-3 and TRBJ2-5; D not resolved. The germline gives CDR1 ENHRY, CDR2 SYGVKD. The CDR3 extends over 13 amino acids. The V end lost 8 bases, the J end lost 1 base, and 11 bases lay between the germline ends. The CDR3 is CAIGQITQETQYF. CDR3 nucleotide sequence: TGTGCCATCGGGCAGATCACCCAAGAGACCCAGTACTTC.

The chain links TRBV21-1 to TRBJ2-3; TRBD2, as called in the table, went unchecked against the DNA. TRBV21-1 is a pseudogene locus. The CDR3 is 17 residues long. CDR3 sequence: CASSKTPPGLVTDTQYF. The CDR3 DNA is TGTGCCAGCAGCAAAACCCCTCCGGGACTAGTCACAGATACGCAGTATTTT.

The chain recombines TRBV27 with TRBJ2-2; D is ambiguous. This CDR3 is 14 amino acids long. CDR1 is MNHEY, CDR2 SMNVEV, per germline (reference sequence). With 1 base removed from V and 2 bases from J, the gap between germline ends came to 5 bases. As DNA, the CDR3 is TGTGCCAGCAGTTTATTCTTCAACACCGGGGAGCTGTTTTTT. Its translation: CASSLFFNTGELFF.

The chain is built from TRBV11-3 and TRBJ2-3, with 11 positions matching TRBD1. V was clipped by 4 bases and J by 3 bases; unmatched bases: 3. Germline lookup yields CDR1 SGHNT and CDR2 YENEEA. The CDR3 loop spans 15 amino acids. CDR3 in DNA: TGTGCCAGCAGCTCCGGACAGGGGGCAACAGATACGCAGTATTTT. Protein sequence: CASSSGQGATDTQYF.

The CDR3 region has the DNA TGTGCCAGCACCTCCCGAGGTATTAAAGCCTACGAGCAGTACTTC. It specifies CASTSRGIKAYEQYF. V and J are TRBV28 and TRBJ2-7; no clear D gene. Between the trimmed V and J ends, which lost 7 bases and 2 bases, there was a span of 18 bases. Germline V CDR1 and CDR2: MDHEN, SYDVKM. The CDR3 totals 15 residues. Full variable domain (outside the CDR3, taken from reference TRBV28 and TRBJ2-7): DVKVTQSSRYLVKRTGEKVFLECVQDMDHENMFWYRQDPGLGLRLIYFSYDVKMKEKGDIPEGYSVSREKKERFSLILESASTNQTSMYLCASTSRGIKAYEQYFGPGTRLTVT.

CDR3 coding DNA: TGTGCCAGCTCCCAGACCCCCTCCGGGGGGCCTTTTGAGACCCAGTACTTC. This encodes CASSQTPSGGPFETQYF. V usage is TRBV18 and J usage is TRBJ2-5; weak D call: TRBD2 (7 bases). V lost 6 bases, J lost 5 bases, and 25 bases lay in between. From germline, CDR1 is KGHSH and CDR2 LQKENI. CDR3 length: 17 amino acids.